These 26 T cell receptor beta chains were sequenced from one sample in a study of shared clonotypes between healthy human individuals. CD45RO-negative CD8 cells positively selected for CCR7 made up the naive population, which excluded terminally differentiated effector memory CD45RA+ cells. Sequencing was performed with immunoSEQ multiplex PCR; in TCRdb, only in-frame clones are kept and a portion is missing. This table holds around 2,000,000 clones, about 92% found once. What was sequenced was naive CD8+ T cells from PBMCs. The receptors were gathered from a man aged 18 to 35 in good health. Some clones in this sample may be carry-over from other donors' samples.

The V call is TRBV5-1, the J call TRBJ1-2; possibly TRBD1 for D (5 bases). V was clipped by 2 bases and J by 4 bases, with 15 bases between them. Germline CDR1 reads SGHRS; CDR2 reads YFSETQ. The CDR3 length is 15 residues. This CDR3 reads CASSFFQGSSYGYTF. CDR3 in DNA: TGCGCCAGCAGCTTTTTTCAGGGCAGTAGCTATGGCTACACCTTC. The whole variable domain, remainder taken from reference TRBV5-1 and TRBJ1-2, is KAGVTQTPRYLIKTRGQQVTLSCSPISGHRSVSWYQQTPGQGLQFLFEYFSETQRNKGNFPGRFSGRQFSNSRSEMNVSTLELGDSALYLCASSFFQGSSYGYTFGSGTRLTVV.

The CDR3 DNA is TGTGCCAGCTCGGTCCTGAACACCGGGGAGCTGTTTTTT. It yields the protein CASSVLNTGELFF. V gene TRBV27 combines with J gene TRBJ2-2; no clear D. There are 13 residues in the CDR3. Trimming took 8 bases from V and 1 from J, leaving 8 bases between them. Germline values: CDR1 MNHEY, CDR2 SMNVEV (reference sequence).

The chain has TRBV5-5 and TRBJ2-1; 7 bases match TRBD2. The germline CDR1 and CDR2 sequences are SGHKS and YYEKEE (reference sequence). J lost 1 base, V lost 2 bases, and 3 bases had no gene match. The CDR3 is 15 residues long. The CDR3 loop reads CASSLGAGSYNEQFF. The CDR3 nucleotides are TGTGCCAGCAGCTTAGGAGCGGGGTCCTACAATGAGCAGTTCTTC.

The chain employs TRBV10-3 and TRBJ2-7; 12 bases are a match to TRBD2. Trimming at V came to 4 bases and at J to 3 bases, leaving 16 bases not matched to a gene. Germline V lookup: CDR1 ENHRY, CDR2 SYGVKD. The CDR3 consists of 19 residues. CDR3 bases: TGTGCCATCAGTGTGACGAGGACTAGCGGGAAAAGTATGGGCTACGAGCAGTACTTC. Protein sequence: CAISVTRTSGKSMGYEQYF.

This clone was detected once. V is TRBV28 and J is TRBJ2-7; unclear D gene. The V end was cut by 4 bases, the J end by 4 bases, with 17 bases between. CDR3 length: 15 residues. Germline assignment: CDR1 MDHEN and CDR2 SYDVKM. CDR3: CASSSPTRWLYEQYF. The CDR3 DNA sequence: TGTGCCAGCAGTTCCCCGACCCGGTGGTTATACGAGCAGTACTTC.

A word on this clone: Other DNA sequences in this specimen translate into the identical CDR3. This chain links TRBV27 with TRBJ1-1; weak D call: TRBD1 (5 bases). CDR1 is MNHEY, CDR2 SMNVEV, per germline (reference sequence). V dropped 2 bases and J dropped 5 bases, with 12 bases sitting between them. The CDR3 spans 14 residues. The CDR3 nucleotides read TGTGCCAGCAGTTTAGGGCGGGGGGGAACTGAAGCTTTCTTT. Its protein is CASSLGRGGTEAFF.

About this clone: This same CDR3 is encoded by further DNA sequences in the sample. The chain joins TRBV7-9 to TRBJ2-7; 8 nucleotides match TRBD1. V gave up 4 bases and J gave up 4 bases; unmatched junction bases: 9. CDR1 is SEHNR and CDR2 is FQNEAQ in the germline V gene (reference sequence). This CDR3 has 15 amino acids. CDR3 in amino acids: CASSSAGTGGYEQYF. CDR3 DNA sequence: TGTGCCAGCAGCTCCGCCGGGACAGGCGGTTACGAGCAGTACTTC.

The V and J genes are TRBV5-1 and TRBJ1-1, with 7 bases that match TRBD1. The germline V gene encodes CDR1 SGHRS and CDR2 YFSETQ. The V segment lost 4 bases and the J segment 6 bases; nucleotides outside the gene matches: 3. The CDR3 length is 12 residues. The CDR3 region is CASSITGAEAFF. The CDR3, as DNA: TGCGCCAGCAGCATTACAGGGGCTGAAGCTTTCTTT.

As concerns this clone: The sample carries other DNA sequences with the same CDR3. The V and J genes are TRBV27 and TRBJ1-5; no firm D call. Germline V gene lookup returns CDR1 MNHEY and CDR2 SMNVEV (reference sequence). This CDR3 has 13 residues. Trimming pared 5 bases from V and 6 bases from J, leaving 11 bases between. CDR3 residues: CASSPRAGQPQHF. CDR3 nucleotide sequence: TGTGCCAGCAGTCCACGGGCAGGTCAGCCCCAGCATTTT.

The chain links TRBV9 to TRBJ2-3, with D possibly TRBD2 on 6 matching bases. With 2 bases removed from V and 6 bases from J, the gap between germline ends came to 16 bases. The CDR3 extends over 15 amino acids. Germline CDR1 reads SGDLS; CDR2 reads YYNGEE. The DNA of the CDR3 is TGTGCCAGCAGCGTGGGCGGGAAGGTAGGCGATACGCAGTATTTT. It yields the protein CASSVGGKVGDTQYF. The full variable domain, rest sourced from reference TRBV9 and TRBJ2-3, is DSGVTQTPKHLITATGQRVTLRCSPRSGDLSVYWYQQSLDQGLQFLIQYYNGEERAKGNILERFSAQQFPDLHSELNLSSLELGDSALYFCASSVGGKVGDTQYFGPGTRLTVL.

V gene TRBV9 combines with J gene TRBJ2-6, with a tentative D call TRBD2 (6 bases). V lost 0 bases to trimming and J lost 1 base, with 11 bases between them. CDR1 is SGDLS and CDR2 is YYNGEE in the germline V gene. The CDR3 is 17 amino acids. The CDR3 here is CASSVDWRGSGANVLTF. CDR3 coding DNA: TGTGCCAGCAGCGTAGACTGGAGGGGATCTGGGGCCAACGTCCTGACTTTC.

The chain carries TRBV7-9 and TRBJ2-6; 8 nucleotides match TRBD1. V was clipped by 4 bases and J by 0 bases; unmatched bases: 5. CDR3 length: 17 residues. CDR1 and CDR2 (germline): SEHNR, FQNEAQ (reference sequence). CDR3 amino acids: CASSWGTGYSGANVLTF. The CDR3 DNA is TGTGCCAGCAGCTGGGGGACAGGATACTCTGGGGCCAACGTCCTGACTTTC.

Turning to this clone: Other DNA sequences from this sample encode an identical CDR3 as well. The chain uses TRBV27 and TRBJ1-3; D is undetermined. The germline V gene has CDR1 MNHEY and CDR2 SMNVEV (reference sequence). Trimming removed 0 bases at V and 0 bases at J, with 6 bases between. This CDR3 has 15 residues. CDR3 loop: CASSLSPGSGNTIYF. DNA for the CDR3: TGTGCCAGCAGTTTATCCCCGGGCTCTGGAAACACCATATATTTT.

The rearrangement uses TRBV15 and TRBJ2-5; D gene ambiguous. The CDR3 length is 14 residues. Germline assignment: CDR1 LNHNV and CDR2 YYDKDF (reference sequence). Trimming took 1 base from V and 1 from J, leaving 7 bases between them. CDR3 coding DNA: TGTGCCACCAGCAGAGTTAGGCCCCAAGAGACCCAGTACTTC. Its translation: CATSRVRPQETQYF.

CDR3 nucleotide sequence: TGTGCCACCAGCAGAGATGGTGCCTGGGGGGAAAACACCGGGGAGCTGTTTTTT. As protein: CATSRDGAWGENTGELFF. J is TRBJ2-2 and V is TRBV15; D possibly corresponds to TRBD2 (6 bases). Looked up from germline, CDR1 is LNHNV and CDR2 is YYDKDF (reference sequence). This CDR3 spans 18 amino acids. Between the trimmed V and J ends, which lost 0 bases and 2 bases, there was a span of 16 bases.

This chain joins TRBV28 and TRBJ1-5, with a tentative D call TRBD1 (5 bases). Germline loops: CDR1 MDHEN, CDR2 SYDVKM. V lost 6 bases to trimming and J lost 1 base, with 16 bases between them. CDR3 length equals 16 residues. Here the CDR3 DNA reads TGTGCCAGCAGCACCCCCCGGGGGAAGAGCAATCAGCCCCAGCATTTT. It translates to CASSTPRGKSNQPQHF.

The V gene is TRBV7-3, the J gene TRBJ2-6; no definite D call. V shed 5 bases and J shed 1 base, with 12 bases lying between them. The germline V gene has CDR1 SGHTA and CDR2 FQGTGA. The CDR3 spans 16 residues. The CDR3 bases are TGTGCCAGCAGCCCCACCTGGAATTCTGGGGCCAACGTCCTGACTTTC. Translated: CASSPTWNSGANVLTF.

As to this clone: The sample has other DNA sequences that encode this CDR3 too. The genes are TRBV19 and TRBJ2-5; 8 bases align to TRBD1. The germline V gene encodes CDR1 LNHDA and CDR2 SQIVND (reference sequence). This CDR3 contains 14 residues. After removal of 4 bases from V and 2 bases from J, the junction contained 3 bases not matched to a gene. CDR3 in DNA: TGTGCCAGTAGTAGGACAGGGAATCAAGAGACCCAGTACTTC. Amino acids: CASSRTGNQETQYF.

This CDR3 reads CASSLEKQEAKNIQYF. The DNA for the CDR3 is TGTGCCAGCAGCTTAGAAAAACAGGAGGCCAAAAACATTCAGTACTTC. The V and J genes are TRBV11-2 and TRBJ2-4; tentatively, D is TRBD1 (5 bases). CDR3 length: 16 residues. CDR1 and CDR2 from the germline V gene are SGHAT and FQNNGV. The V end was cut by 0 bases, the J end by 1 base, with 10 bases between.

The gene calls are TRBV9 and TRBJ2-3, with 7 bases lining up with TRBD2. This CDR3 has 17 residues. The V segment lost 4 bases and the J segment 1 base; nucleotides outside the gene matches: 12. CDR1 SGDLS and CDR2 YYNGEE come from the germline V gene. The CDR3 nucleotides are TGTGCCAGCAGCTCCAGGTGGGGGGAGGGGCGCACAGATACGCAGTATTTT. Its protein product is CASSSRWGEGRTDTQYF.

As DNA, the CDR3 is TGTGCCAGCAGCGTTAGCGGGGCTTCCTACAATGAGCAGTTCTTC. As protein: CASSVSGASYNEQFF. The rearrangement joins TRBV9 to TRBJ2-1; 8 bases are a match to TRBD2. There are 15 residues in the CDR3. V gave up 2 bases and J gave up 1 base; unmatched junction bases: 2. The V gene's germline CDR1 is SGDLS and CDR2 YYNGEE.

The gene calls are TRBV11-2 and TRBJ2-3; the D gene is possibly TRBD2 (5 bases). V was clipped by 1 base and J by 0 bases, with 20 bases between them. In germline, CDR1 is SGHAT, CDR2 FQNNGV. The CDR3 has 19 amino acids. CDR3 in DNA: TGTGCCAGCAGCTTAGGTTGGTTTAGCGTAGCGTCTAGCACAGATACGCAGTATTTT. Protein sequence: CASSLGWFSVASSTDTQYF.

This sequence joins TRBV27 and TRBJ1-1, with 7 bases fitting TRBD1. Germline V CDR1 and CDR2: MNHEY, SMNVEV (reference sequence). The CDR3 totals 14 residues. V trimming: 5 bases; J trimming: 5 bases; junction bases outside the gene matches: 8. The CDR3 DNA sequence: TGTGCCAGCAGTATTTACCCACAGGGGACTGAAGCTTTCTTT. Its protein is CASSIYPQGTEAFF.

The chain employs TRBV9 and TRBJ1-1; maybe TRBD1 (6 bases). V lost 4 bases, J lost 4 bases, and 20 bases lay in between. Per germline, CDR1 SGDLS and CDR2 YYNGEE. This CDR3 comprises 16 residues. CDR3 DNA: TGTGCCAGCAGCCCACGGACAGCGGGGACATCCACTGAAGCTTTCTTT. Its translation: CASSPRTAGTSTEAFF.

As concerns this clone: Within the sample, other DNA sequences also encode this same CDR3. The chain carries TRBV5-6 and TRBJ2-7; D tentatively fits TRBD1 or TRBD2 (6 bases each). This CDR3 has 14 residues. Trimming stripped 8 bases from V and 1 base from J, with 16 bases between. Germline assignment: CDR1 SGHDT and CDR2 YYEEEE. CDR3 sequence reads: CASSFGGASYEQYF. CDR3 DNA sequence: TGTGCCAGTTCGTTCGGGGGCGCGTCCTACGAGCAGTACTTC.

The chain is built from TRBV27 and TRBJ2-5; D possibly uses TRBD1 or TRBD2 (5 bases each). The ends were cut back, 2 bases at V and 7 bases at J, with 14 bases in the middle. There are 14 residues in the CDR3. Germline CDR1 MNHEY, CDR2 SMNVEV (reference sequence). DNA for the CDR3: TGTGCCAGCAGTTTAGGGGACCCCCGGGGGACCCAGTACTTC. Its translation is CASSLGDPRGTQYF.